The entry below describes one TCR beta chain. The PCR was carried out with 60 Vbeta primers and 13 Jbeta primers. The method was immunoSEQ multiplex PCR; TCRdb's version includes in-frame clones alone and lacks a portion of them. Of 170,000 or so clones in the sample, 70% to 80% were seen once. These data belong to a study of cytomegalovirus exposure and HLA in healthy donors. Germline loops: CDR1 MGHRA, CDR2 YSYEKL. The CDR3 sequence is 15 residues long. Trimming cost V 0 bases and J 1 base, with 9 bases left between them. The chain joins TRBV4-1 to TRBJ1-1, with D unresolved. The sequence was obtained from a male donor in good health and CMV-seronegative. Sequenced material: PBMCs. The CDR3 is CASSQDGLANTEAFF. DNA of the CDR3: TGCGCCAGCAGCCAAGATGGCCTGGCGAACACTGAAGCTTTCTTT.